This T cell receptor (beta chain) was captured by sequencing in a study of OX40 agonist ivuxolimab in advanced cancers. At the level of the study: Patients received ivuxolimab, an agonistic anti-OX40 (CD134) antibody.

The CDR3 spans 13 residues. V gave up 7 bases and J gave up 2 bases; unmatched junction bases: 6. Germline CDR1 reads SQVTM; CDR2 reads ANQGSEA. In regard to this clone: The antigen remains undetermined.

The study's findings and limits: Among expanded peripheral T cells, antigen specificity went undetermined.

Sequencing used immunoSEQ multiplex PCR; TCRdb keeps in-frame clones, though not all of them. The sample contains 15,000 to 25,000 clones, under 70% of which appear only once. The chain couples TRBV29-1 to TRBJ1-2; the match to TRBD1 covers 8 bases. This clonotype originated in an adult with an advanced solid tumor such as melanoma, head and neck, liver or kidney cancer. Here the sequenced sample was CD4+ or CD8+ T cells sorted from blood, taken in a trial of the OX40 agonist ivuxolimab. CDR3: CSGIDRGNYGYTF. The CDR3 nucleotides are TGCAGCGGCATCGACAGGGGCAACTATGGCTACACCTTC.